The T cell receptor (beta chain) described here comes from a study of beta chain features in type 1 diabetes. Notes on the study in general: Patients and controls would be equally affected if PCR favored shorter templates. There was a possibility that cDNA sequencing over-represented cells with high TCR expression.

Trimming stripped 3 bases from V and 5 bases from J, with 11 bases between. The CDR3 loop spans 14 amino acids. The germline CDR1 and CDR2 sequences are MGHRA and YSYEKL. In the case of this clone: Its antigen remains unknown.

Sequenced material consisted of expressed TCRB transcripts (all of the isolated RNA was reverse transcribed). The study sequenced naive, central memory and regulatory T cell samples to an average of approximately 4 million reads. The protocol was immunoSEQ multiplex PCR, while the TCRdb copy is restricted to in-frame clones and leaves out a portion. The sample gives some 150,000 clones, about 10% of which show up once; roughly 1.4% is in the top ten. The receptor was isolated from a man younger than 30 in good health. The chain is built from TRBV4-1 and TRBJ1-5; D is unclear. Sequencing was performed on naive CD4+ T cells from blood. Written as DNA, the CDR3 is TGCGCCAGCAGCCAGCAGTGGGGAGATCAGCCCCAGCATTTT. This sequence encodes CASSQQWGDQPQHF.